The rows below give T cell receptor beta chains drawn from one sample of a study of beta chain features in type 1 diabetes. This table comes from immunoSEQ multiplex PCR, and its TCRdb copy is limited to in-frame clones, with some not included. The table records about 330,000 clones, roughly 11% of them present only once. Input material: naive CD4+ T cells from blood. These receptors all come from a woman in her 30s in good health. Each CDR3 is given with its conserved first and last residue. A D gene is named only where the DNA matches it firmly. Clone sizes are given selectively: once, few, many, or a class where the clone is expanded.

size	V	J	D	DNA	CDR3
NA	TRBV19	TRBJ2-5	NA	TGTGCCAGTAGTAATAGCGATTCAGCCCCAGAGACCCAGTACTTC	CASSNSDSAPETQYF
NA	TRBV7-2	TRBJ2-4	NA	TGTGCCAGCAGCCCCCATCGTGGGGGAGGAAACATTCAGTACTTC	CASSPHRGGGNIQYF
NA	TRBV29-1	TRBJ2-7	NA	TGCAGCGCCGGAGTCGGGGACGAGCAGTACTTC	CSAGVGDEQYF
NA	TRBV9	TRBJ2-7	NA	TGTGCCAGCAGCTTCGACTCCGGACAGCTGTACGAGCAGTACTTC	CASSFDSGQLYEQYF
few	TRBV7-2	TRBJ2-3	TRBD2	TGTGCCAGCAGCTTGCGACTAGCGGGGGCCACAGATACGCAGTATTTT	CASSLRLAGATDTQYF
few	TRBV9	TRBJ1-1	NA	TGTGCCAGCAGCCCCGGGTGGTTAGGTGAAGCTTTCTTT	CASSPGWLGEAFF
few	TRBV28	TRBJ2-7	TRBD1	TGTGCCAGCAGTTCCGGACAGGGAACCTACGAGCAGTACTTC	CASSSGQGTYEQYF
NA	TRBV19	TRBJ2-1	NA	TGTGCCAGTAGTATTGAATTCAGCGCCTTCAGGGGGCAGTTCTTC	CASSIEFSAFRGQFF
few	TRBV6-6	TRBJ2-2	NA	TGTGCCAGCAGGGAGACCGGGGAGCTGTTTTTT	CASRETGELFF
few	TRBV7-6	TRBJ2-3	TRBD2	TGTGCCAGCAGCTTCCCTCCGGGCGGGGGATGGGATACGCAGTATTTT	CASSFPPGGGWDTQYF